The present entry profiles one T cell receptor beta chain with its context. The sample belongs to a study of cytomegalovirus exposure and HLA in healthy donors. Study context: Researchers previously reported finding 90 million to 120 million unique TCR beta sequences from 150 million to 200 million T cells.

Nominal health characterized the donors when sampled, though unrecorded immune exposures were likely. PCR primers comprised 60 Vbeta and 13 Jbeta primers. Sequenced by immunoSEQ multiplex PCR; TCRdb stores in-frame clones only, minus some. The sample lists under 200,000 clones; roughly 13% were seen once. Trimming at V came to 6 bases and at J to 6 bases, leaving 3 bases not matched to a gene. The germline V gene has CDR1 MDHEN and CDR2 SYDVKM. The CDR3 length is 13 residues. Sequencing used PBMCs. The chain joins TRBV28 to TRBJ2-1, with TRBD2 identical over 9 bases. The clonotype originates from a man aged 45-65 years in good health and CMV-seropositive. The CDR3 nucleotides are TGTGCCAGCAGCCCAGCGGGGGGCAATGAGCAGTTCTTC. Its translation: CASSPAGGNEQFF.